Listed below are T cell receptor beta chains from one sample, sequenced in a study of shared clonotypes between healthy human individuals. Assay: immunoSEQ multiplex PCR; the TCRdb copy retains only in-frame clones and omits some. The sample carries over a million clones, approximately 72% recorded once. The specimen was memory CD4+ T cells sorted from blood. The receptors derive from a man between 18 and 29 years old in good health. Both conserved end residues are part of each CDR3. The D gene is left open where the match is weak. Only part of the rows carry a size: once, few, many, or a class if the clone is expanded.

clone size: few; J gene: TRBJ1-5; V gene: TRBV27; D gene: TRBD1; CDR3 protein: CASSRLGTGEQPQHF; CDR3 DNA: TGTGCCAGCAGCCGACTTGGGACAGGGGAACAGCCCCAGCATTTT
clone size: -; J gene: TRBJ2-3; V gene: TRBV5-6; D gene: TRBD2; CDR3 protein: CASSFISGRAGDTQYF; CDR3 DNA: TGTGCCAGCAGCTTTATTAGCGGGAGGGCCGGGGATACGCAGTATTTT
clone size: once; J gene: TRBJ2-2; V gene: TRBV7-9; D gene: -; CDR3 protein: CASSTQEPSSTGELFF; CDR3 DNA: TGTGCCAGCAGCACCCAGGAGCCCTCGAGCACCGGGGAGCTGTTTTTT
clone size: -; J gene: TRBJ2-1; V gene: TRBV4-1; D gene: TRBD2; CDR3 protein: CASSQGLAAYNEQFF; CDR3 DNA: TGCGCCAGCAGCCAAGGACTAGCGGCGTACAATGAGCAGTTCTTC
clone size: -; J gene: TRBJ1-5; V gene: TRBV6-1; D gene: -; CDR3 protein: CASSEETRQPQHF; CDR3 DNA: TGTGCCAGCAGTGAAGAAACACGGCAGCCCCAGCATTTT
clone size: -; J gene: TRBJ1-1; V gene: TRBV7-2; D gene: TRBD1; CDR3 protein: CASRGQENTEAFF; CDR3 DNA: TGTGCCAGCAGAGGACAGGAAAACACTGAAGCTTTCTTT
clone size: -; J gene: TRBJ2-1; V gene: TRBV16; D gene: TRBD2; CDR3 protein: CASSLGRTSEYNEQFF; CDR3 DNA: TGTGCCAGCAGCCTAGGGAGGACTAGCGAGTACAATGAGCAGTTCTTC
clone size: -; J gene: TRBJ1-3; V gene: TRBV6-5; D gene: -; CDR3 protein: CASSPRTGNTIYF; CDR3 DNA: TGTGCCAGCAGCCCTCGAACCGGAAACACCATATATTTT
clone size: -; J gene: TRBJ2-5; V gene: TRBV5-1; D gene: -; CDR3 protein: CASSGGPTRETQYF; CDR3 DNA: TGCGCCAGCAGCGGAGGCCCTACTAGGGAGACCCAGTACTTC
clone size: -; J gene: TRBJ1-1; V gene: TRBV11-2; D gene: -; CDR3 protein: CASSLDPAGTEAFF; CDR3 DNA: TGTGCCAGCAGCTTAGATCCAGCCGGCACTGAAGCTTTCTTT
clone size: once; J gene: TRBJ1-6; V gene: TRBV10-3; D gene: -; CDR3 protein: CAISDHRLGSPLHF; CDR3 DNA: TGTGCCATCAGTGATCACAGGCTAGGTTCACCCCTCCACTTT
clone size: -; J gene: TRBJ1-3; V gene: TRBV7-8; D gene: -; CDR3 protein: CASSSGVGIGNTIYF; CDR3 DNA: TGTGCCAGCAGCAGCGGGGTTGGTATAGGAAACACCATATATTTT
clone size: -; J gene: TRBJ2-1; V gene: TRBV11-2; D gene: -; CDR3 protein: CASSLAAELIYNEQFF; CDR3 DNA: TGTGCCAGCAGCTTAGCGGCCGAGTTAATATACAATGAGCAGTTCTTC
clone size: -; J gene: TRBJ1-5; V gene: TRBV28; D gene: -; CDR3 protein: CASSFKGIRDQPQHF; CDR3 DNA: TGTGCCAGCAGTTTCAAGGGCATTAGAGATCAGCCCCAGCATTTT
clone size: few; J gene: TRBJ1-1; V gene: TRBV20-1; D gene: -; CDR3 protein: CTGFTEAFF; CDR3 DNA: TGCACGGGGTTTACTGAAGCTTTCTTT
clone size: -; J gene: TRBJ1-4; V gene: TRBV18; D gene: TRBD1; CDR3 protein: CASSPPEQGDEKLFF; CDR3 DNA: TGTGCCAGCTCACCACCGGAACAGGGGGACGAAAAACTGTTTTTT
clone size: -; J gene: TRBJ1-5; V gene: TRBV28; D gene: -; CDR3 protein: CASSLGRARQPQHF; CDR3 DNA: TGTGCCAGCAGTTTAGGTCGGGCCCGTCAGCCCCAGCATTTT
clone size: once; J gene: TRBJ1-2; V gene: TRBV10-2; D gene: -; CDR3 protein: CASSEVGGTYGYTF; CDR3 DNA: TGCGCCAGCAGTGAGGTGGGCGGAACCTATGGCTACACCTTC
clone size: -; J gene: TRBJ1-2; V gene: TRBV11-2; D gene: TRBD1; CDR3 protein: CASSLDGTGAIGYTF; CDR3 DNA: TGTGCCAGCAGCTTAGATGGGACAGGGGCAATCGGCTACACCTTC
clone size: -; J gene: TRBJ2-2; V gene: TRBV5-4; D gene: TRBD1; CDR3 protein: CASSLEIGTANTGELFF; CDR3 DNA: TGTGCCAGCAGCTTGGAGATCGGGACAGCGAACACCGGGGAGCTGTTTTTT
clone size: -; J gene: TRBJ1-2; V gene: TRBV2; D gene: -; CDR3 protein: CASSASSGKYGYTF; CDR3 DNA: TGTGCCAGCAGTGCCAGCAGCGGCAAGTATGGCTACACCTTC
clone size: -; J gene: TRBJ1-5; V gene: TRBV19; D gene: -; CDR3 protein: CASSIMGSSNQPQHF; CDR3 DNA: TGTGCCAGTAGTATCATGGGGAGTAGCAATCAGCCCCAGCATTTT
clone size: -; J gene: TRBJ2-7; V gene: TRBV6-1; D gene: TRBD1; CDR3 protein: CASSDGRTGFYEQYF; CDR3 DNA: TGTGCCAGCAGTGATGGTCGGACAGGTTTTTACGAGCAGTACTTC
clone size: -; J gene: TRBJ2-7; V gene: TRBV5-6; D gene: -; CDR3 protein: CASSLSWDGGYYEQYF; CDR3 DNA: TGTGCCAGCAGCTTGAGCTGGGACGGAGGATACTACGAGCAGTACTTC
clone size: -; J gene: TRBJ1-1; V gene: TRBV14; D gene: -; CDR3 protein: CASSQRISGDEAFF; CDR3 DNA: TGTGCCAGCAGCCAACGAATAAGCGGAGATGAAGCTTTCTTT
clone size: few; J gene: TRBJ2-7; V gene: TRBV27; D gene: -; CDR3 protein: CASSFGGGGEQYF; CDR3 DNA: TGTGCCAGCAGTTTTGGGGGGGGCGGCGAGCAGTACTTC
clone size: many; J gene: TRBJ2-7; V gene: TRBV5-4; D gene: TRBD1; CDR3 protein: CASSLDIGQGNEQYF; CDR3 DNA: TGTGCCAGCAGCTTGGATATCGGACAGGGGAACGAGCAGTACTTC
clone size: -; J gene: TRBJ2-5; V gene: TRBV7-2; D gene: -; CDR3 protein: CASSSDWTLTETQYF; CDR3 DNA: TGTGCCAGCAGCTCCGACTGGACATTAACGGAGACCCAGTACTTC
clone size: -; J gene: TRBJ2-7; V gene: TRBV30; D gene: TRBD2; CDR3 protein: CAWRKPGGTEEQYF; CDR3 DNA: TGTGCCTGGAGGAAACCGGGAGGGACGGAGGAGCAGTACTTC
clone size: -; J gene: TRBJ1-2; V gene: TRBV30; D gene: -; CDR3 protein: CAWTTGDDGYTF; CDR3 DNA: TGTGCCTGGACAACGGGGGATGATGGCTACACCTTC
clone size: -; J gene: TRBJ2-5; V gene: TRBV19; D gene: TRBD1; CDR3 protein: CASSTGQGLQETQYF; CDR3 DNA: TGTGCCAGTAGTACCGGACAGGGGCTCCAAGAGACCCAGTACTTC
clone size: -; J gene: TRBJ2-5; V gene: TRBV19; D gene: TRBD1; CDR3 protein: CASRADRGGWETQYF; CDR3 DNA: TGTGCCAGTAGAGCGGACAGGGGAGGGTGGGAGACCCAGTACTTC
clone size: -; J gene: TRBJ2-7; V gene: TRBV6-1; D gene: -; CDR3 protein: CASSEGGTYEQYF; CDR3 DNA: TGTGCCAGCAGTGAAGGCGGCACATACGAGCAGTACTTC
clone size: -; J gene: TRBJ1-1; V gene: TRBV5-8; D gene: -; CDR3 protein: CASSHSYFPFF; CDR3 DNA: TGTGCCAGCAGCCATTCTTACTTTCCTTTCTTT
clone size: -; J gene: TRBJ1-6; V gene: TRBV30; D gene: -; CDR3 protein: CACTGGYPLNSPLHF; CDR3 DNA: TGTGCCTGTACCGGGGGGTACCCTCTCAATTCACCCCTCCACTTT